The sequence of this T cell receptor beta chain was determined in a study of beta chain features in type 1 diabetes. All of the isolated RNA was reverse transcribed, so expressed TCRB transcripts were sequenced. Mean read depth for naive, central memory and regulatory T cell samples was 3.5 million to 4.5 million reads. This table comes from immunoSEQ multiplex PCR, and its TCRdb copy is limited to in-frame clones, with some not included. This repertoire shows approximately 380,000 clones, over 12% found once; its top ten account for approximately 0.019%. About this clone itself: What it binds is unknown.

General observations from the study: When Type 1 diabetes patients were examined, their TCRB CDR3s proved moderately but significantly shorter in all four CD4+ subsets. Across patients, naive, central memory and Treg TCRB repertoires exhibited apparently greater similarity than was observed across healthy donors.

CDR1 is MNHEY and CDR2 is SVGAGI in the germline V gene. V lost 6 bases to trimming and J lost 5 bases; unmatched junction nucleotides: 8. The CDR3 is made up of 15 amino acids. The rearrangement links TRBV6-5 to TRBJ2-1; 9 nucleotides align to TRBD1. The sample was naive CD4+ T cells from blood. The receptor was derived from a woman aged 18-30 years in good health. The CDR3: CASRSGTGWNNEQFF. CDR3 DNA: TGTGCCAGCAGATCCGGGACAGGGTGGAACAATGAGCAGTTCTTC.